Below are 27 T cell receptor beta chains sequenced from a single sample in a study of blood T cell repertoires in COVID-19. Generated by immunoSEQ multiplex PCR, the TCRdb table keeps only in-frame clones and is missing some. Here the sample spans some 87,000 clones, around three quarters being singletons. The sequenced material came from peripheral blood. These receptors were obtained from a man aged 50 to 59 who had recovered from COVID-19.

V is TRBV20-1 and J is TRBJ2-3, with D tentatively TRBD2 (5 bases). Germline V gene sequence: CDR1 DFQATT, CDR2 SNEGSKA (reference sequence). The CDR3 length is 17 residues. V was shortened by 3 bases and J by 4 bases, with 23 bases between the two germline ends. The CDR3 protein is CSASLGWRSVGSDTQYF. Written as DNA, the CDR3 is TGCAGTGCTAGTCTAGGGTGGAGGAGTGTCGGTTCAGATACGCAGTATTTT.

The chain uses TRBV5-7 and TRBJ1-5; 9 bases fit TRBD1. TRBV5-7 is an open reading frame whose function is uncertain. This CDR3 region has 14 residues. Unmatched junction bases numbered 1, after V lost 0 bases and J lost 6 bases. Here the CDR3 DNA reads TGTGCCAGCAGCTTGGGACAGGGGGTTCAGCCCCAGCATTTT. Protein sequence: CASSLGQGVQPQHF.

The chain has TRBV5-1 and TRBJ2-4; 12 nucleotides align to TRBD2. Germline values: CDR1 SGHRS, CDR2 YFSETQ. J gave up 7 bases and V 7 bases, and 9 bases lay outside the gene matches. This CDR3 spans 15 amino acids. This chain's CDR3 is CASHWTSGDSNIQYF. In DNA, the CDR3 is TGCGCCAGCCACTGGACTAGCGGGGACTCGAACATTCAGTACTTC.

This chain joins TRBV27 and TRBJ2-7; the match to TRBD2 covers 7 bases. J lost 2 bases, V lost 5 bases, and 9 bases had no gene match. Germline loops: CDR1 MNHEY, CDR2 SMNVEV (reference sequence). The CDR3 sequence is 15 residues long. The CDR3: CASSPRAGPTYEQYF. CDR3 DNA sequence: TGTGCCAGCAGTCCCAGAGCGGGGCCTACCTACGAGCAGTACTTC.

A single count supports this clone. The CDR3 sequence: CASSTETSGGKSIGYNEQFF. The CDR3 DNA reads TGTGCCAGTAGTACCGAGACTAGCGGGGGGAAGAGTATAGGCTACAATGAGCAGTTCTTC. V and J are TRBV19 and TRBJ2-1; 13 bases map to TRBD2. The V segment lost 4 bases and the J segment 3 bases; nucleotides outside the gene matches: 15. Germline CDR1 and CDR2: LNHDA and SQIVND (reference sequence). The CDR3 is made up of 20 amino acids.

This rearrangement joins TRBV7-3 to TRBJ2-1; weak D call: TRBD1 (6 bases). V shed 5 bases and J shed 7 bases, with 18 bases lying between them. Germline loops: CDR1 SGHTA, CDR2 FQGTGA. This CDR3 is built from 15 residues. CDR3 residues: CASSPNHKGVNEQFF. Written as DNA, the CDR3 is TGTGCCAGCAGCCCCAACCACAAGGGGGTGAATGAGCAGTTCTTC.

This rearrangement joins TRBV4-3 to TRBJ2-5; D gene unclear. Germline V CDR1 and CDR2: LGHNA, YSLEER. The CDR3 loop spans 15 amino acids. Trimming removed 0 bases at V and 3 bases at J, with 11 bases between. CDR3 coding DNA: TGCGCCAGCAGCCAAGATCTTCACTCAAAAGAGACCCAGTACTTC. Its protein product is CASSQDLHSKETQYF.

The chain joins TRBV12-3 or TRBV12-4 to TRBJ2-7; D possibly corresponds to TRBD2 (5 bases). Trimming stripped 6 bases from V and 3 bases from J, with 12 bases between. This CDR3 contains 13 residues. CDR3 bases: TGTGCCAGCAGCCCTGACTACGACTACGAGCAGTACTTC. This sequence encodes CASSPDYDYEQYF.

The rearrangement uses TRBV5-1 and TRBJ2-3; D perhaps matches TRBD2 (5 bases). Germline V gene sequence: CDR1 SGHRS, CDR2 YFSETQ. V was pared by 0 bases and J by 0 bases, with 5 bases between. The CDR3 is made up of 14 amino acids. CDR3 nucleotide sequence: TGCGCCAGCAGCTTGGGCGGGAGCACAGATACGCAGTATTTT. It yields the protein CASSLGGSTDTQYF.

The gene calls are TRBV7-6 and TRBJ2-5; possibly TRBD2 for D (6 bases). This CDR3 region has 17 residues. Per germline, CDR1 SGHVS and CDR2 FNYEAQ. Trimming stripped 4 bases from V and 1 base from J, with 19 bases between. The CDR3 DNA sequence: TGTGCCAGCAGCTCTCTGGATGCGGGGAGCTCCCAAGAGACCCAGTACTTC. Translation: CASSSLDAGSSQETQYF.

The chain joins TRBV5-8 to TRBJ1-1, with D possibly being TRBD1 (5 bases). The V gene lost 4 bases and the J gene lost 4 bases, with 20 bases spanning the gap. The V gene's germline CDR1 is SGHTS and CDR2 YDEGEE. The length of the CDR3 is 16 residues. The DNA of the CDR3 is TGTGCCAGCAGCCCCGCCGGCAGGGCTACTTCCACTGAAGCTTTCTTT. This encodes CASSPAGRATSTEAFF.

This clone was seen a handful of times. The chain couples TRBV7-2 to TRBJ2-2; D is possibly TRBD1 (5 bases). The CDR3 contains 14 residues. Trimming took off 5 bases at V and 3 bases at J, with 10 bases between the two ends. Germline V gene lookup returns CDR1 SGHTA and CDR2 FQGNSA. Here the CDR3 DNA reads TGTGCCAGCAGCACGGACATCTACACCGGGGAGCTGTTTTTT. Translated: CASSTDIYTGELFF.

The V gene is TRBV7-2, the J gene TRBJ2-2; 15 nucleotides match TRBD2. Germline loops: CDR1 SGHTA, CDR2 FQGNSA. CDR3 length: 17 residues. Trimming at V came to 5 bases and at J to 3 bases, leaving 4 bases not matched to a gene. The CDR3 loop is CASSRTSGGAHTGELFF. CDR3 nucleotides: TGTGCCAGCAGCAGGACTAGCGGGGGGGCTCACACCGGGGAGCTGTTTTTT.

There are a few counts of this clone. The genes are TRBV2 and TRBJ2-3; TRBD2 agrees at 7 bases. The germline gives CDR1 SNHLY, CDR2 FYNNEI. The CDR3 is made up of 18 amino acids. With 3 bases clipped from V and 0 bases from J, the junction kept 12 bases outside the gene matches. The CDR3 reads CASSELGRSSGSTDTQYF. Written as DNA, the CDR3 is TGTGCCAGCAGTGAGTTGGGCAGGTCTAGCGGAAGCACAGATACGCAGTATTTT.

The CDR3 spells CASSYLQGGFPQHF. The CDR3 DNA follows: TGTGCCAGCAGCTATCTACAGGGGGGATTCCCCCAGCATTTT. This chain links TRBV5-5 with TRBJ1-5; TRBD1 matches at 8 bases. Germline V gene sequence: CDR1 SGHKS, CDR2 YYEKEE (reference sequence). The V gene end was trimmed by 3 bases and the J gene end by 10 bases; junction bases not matched to a gene: 9. The CDR3 contains 14 residues.

The CDR3 is CASSGGQWQETQYF. The CDR3 DNA reads TGTGCCAGCAGTGGCGGACAGTGGCAAGAGACCCAGTACTTC. The rearrangement joins TRBV28 to TRBJ2-5; tentative D call: TRBD1 (6 bases). Trimming pared 5 bases from V and 2 bases from J, leaving 12 bases between. This CDR3 contains 14 residues. Germline-derived CDR1 and CDR2 are MDHEN and SYDVKM.

A few counts support this clone. The J gene is TRBJ2-5, the V gene TRBV5-1, with TRBD1 matching 8 bases. Germline CDR1 and CDR2: SGHRS and YFSETQ. Trimming cost V 7 bases and J 4 bases; bases outside gene matches: 12. The length of the CDR3 is 15 residues. The CDR3 DNA reads TGCGCCAGCGCCCCGACAGGGGATCACTCAGAGACCCAGTACTTC. Translated, it gives CASAPTGDHSETQYF.

V is TRBV5-1 and J is TRBJ1-2, with D perhaps matching TRBD1 (6 bases). Trimming removed 4 bases from V and 4 bases from J, with 11 bases in between. The CDR3 sequence is 13 residues long. Germline assignment: CDR1 SGHRS and CDR2 YFSETQ. This CDR3 is CASSLTGSYGYTF. The CDR3 DNA sequence: TGCGCCAGCAGCCTGACAGGATCCTATGGCTACACCTTC.

V usage is TRBV18 and J usage is TRBJ1-1; a weak D match, TRBD1 (6 bases). The V gene lost 4 bases and the J gene lost 5 bases, with 20 bases spanning the gap. Per germline, CDR1 KGHSH and CDR2 LQKENI. The CDR3 contains 16 residues. DNA of the CDR3: TGTGCCAGCTCACGACAGGCCAACAGGGATGGGACTGAAGCTTTCTTT. It yields the protein CASSRQANRDGTEAFF.

The chain combines TRBV28 with TRBJ2-5; 10 bases are shared with TRBD2. CDR1 MDHEN and CDR2 SYDVKM come from the germline V gene. Losses at the gene ends were 5 bases for V and 3 bases for J; bases not matched to a gene: 6. The CDR3 is made up of 15 amino acids. The CDR3 DNA sequence: TGTGCCAGCAGTCCCCGCGGACTAGCGGAAGAGACCCAGTACTTC. This sequence encodes CASSPRGLAEETQYF.

This clone was observed a single time. The gene calls are TRBV4-1 and TRBJ2-4; D may be TRBD1 (7 bases). The CDR3 sequence is 14 residues long. V was trimmed by 4 bases and J by 7 bases, leaving 14 bases between them. The germline CDR1 and CDR2 sequences are MGHRA and YSYEKL. CDR3 in DNA: TGCGCCAGCAGCCCATGGACAGGAGGGAACATTCAGTACTTC. Translation gives CASSPWTGGNIQYF.

The rearrangement uses TRBV20-1 and TRBJ2-7; unclear D gene. The CDR3 runs 14 residues. V lost 4 bases, J lost 0 bases, and 13 bases lay in between. From germline, CDR1 is DFQATT and CDR2 SNEGSKA (reference sequence). CDR3 sequence reads: CSAIDTLSSYEQYF. The CDR3 bases are TGCAGTGCTATTGACACCCTTAGCTCCTACGAGCAGTACTTC.

This chain connects TRBV7-9 to TRBJ2-6; D is ambiguous. CDR1 is SEHNR and CDR2 is FQNEAQ in the germline V gene (reference sequence). This CDR3 has 15 amino acids. Trimming took 0 bases from V and 4 from J, leaving 7 bases between them. The CDR3, as DNA: TGTGCCAGCAGCTTAGCGCAGTGGGGGGCCAACGTCCTGACTTTC. This translates into CASSLAQWGANVLTF.

The V and J genes are TRBV29-1 and TRBJ2-2; a possible D gene is TRBD2 (6 bases). Between the trimmed V and J ends, which lost 3 bases and 7 bases, there was a span of 9 bases. Germline CDR1 SQVTM, CDR2 ANQGSEA. The CDR3 spans 12 residues. The CDR3 protein is CSVEAGSGELFF. Here the CDR3 DNA reads TGCAGCGTTGAGGCGGGAAGCGGGGAGCTGTTTTTT.

V gene TRBV7-2 combines with J gene TRBJ1-1; D is possibly TRBD1 (5 bases). V was pared by 4 bases and J by 4 bases, with 19 bases between. CDR3 length equals 16 residues. Per the germline V gene, CDR1 is SGHTA and CDR2 is FQGNSA. CDR3 residues: CASSSRRGGGITEAFF. The CDR3 DNA reads TGTGCCAGCAGCTCCCGGCGTGGGGGAGGAATCACTGAAGCTTTCTTT.

The V and J genes are TRBV30 and TRBJ1-4; 7 bases match TRBD1. CDR1 is GTSNPN and CDR2 is SVGIG in the germline V gene (reference sequence). CDR3 length: 17 amino acids. V lost 2 bases, J lost 4 bases, and 13 bases stayed unmatched. This CDR3 is CAWSIQGVRGDNEKLFF. CDR3 DNA sequence: TGTGCCTGGAGTATCCAGGGGGTGAGAGGAGATAATGAAAAACTGTTTTTT.

This chain joins TRBV24-1 and TRBJ2-5; D is uncertain. Germline V gives CDR1 KGHDR, CDR2 SFDVKD. V was trimmed by 0 bases and J by 4 bases, leaving 8 bases between them. The CDR3 has 14 residues. The CDR3 sequence: CATSDLMSGETQYF. As DNA, the CDR3 is TGTGCCACCAGTGATTTGATGTCCGGAGAGACCCAGTACTTC.